Listed below are T cell receptor beta chains from one sample, sequenced in a study of CD4+ T cells in melanoma. Repertoires were generated with immunoSEQ multiplex PCR, while TCRdb's copy carries only in-frame clones and drops some. The table shows 13,000 or so clones, with around 68% occurring only once. The sample was cells from a culture (not recorded whether cultured in vitro). The receptors derive from a human donor with melanoma. Both conserved end residues are part of each CDR3. The order of the fields is V gene, clone size, D gene, J gene, CDR3 protein, CDR3 DNA. A D gene is named only where the DNA matches it firmly. Size is omitted from some rows. Given values are once, few, many or a class for expanded clones.

TRBV2	NA	NA	TRBJ1-5	CASSEASDTQPQHF	TGTGCCAGCAGTGAAGCGTCGGACACCCAGCCCCAGCATTTT
TRBV18	NA	NA	TRBJ1-1	CASSPMRTGNTEAFF	TGTGCCAGCTCACCAATGCGTACGGGGAACACTGAAGCTTTCTTT
TRBV19	NA	NA	TRBJ2-5	CASSIKETQYF	TGTGCCAGTAGCATTAAGGAGACCCAGTACTTC
TRBV7-3	few	NA	TRBJ2-5	CASSLTPDQETQYF	TGTGCCAGCAGCTTAACTCCAGACCAAGAGACCCAGTACTTC
TRBV29-1	NA	NA	TRBJ2-7	CSVESPVQSAQYEQYF	TGCAGCGTTGAGAGTCCGGTCCAATCGGCGCAATACGAGCAGTACTTC
TRBV9	NA	NA	TRBJ1-1	CASSGEEGLLVNTEAFF	TGTGCCAGCAGCGGAGAGGAGGGGCTCCTCGTGAACACTGAAGCTTTCTTT
TRBV11-3	once	NA	TRBJ2-3	CASSLEVTDTQYF	TGTGCCAGCAGCTTAGAGGTGACAGATACGCAGTATTTT
TRBV9	few	NA	TRBJ2-3	CASSSRADITDTQYF	TGTGCCAGCAGCTCCCGGGCAGACATCACAGATACGCAGTATTTT
TRBV6-5	NA	NA	TRBJ2-5	CASSYWRGGQETQYF	TGTGCCAGCAGTTACTGGAGAGGAGGGCAAGAGACCCAGTACTTC
TRBV5-1	once	TRBD1	TRBJ2-2	CASSTRTGYTGELFF	TGCGCCAGCAGCACAAGGACAGGATACACCGGGGAGCTGTTTTTT
TRBV5-4	few	NA	TRBJ2-5	CASSLEVGYQETQYF	TGTGCCAGCAGCTTGGAGGTGGGGTACCAAGAGACCCAGTACTTC
TRBV10-3	NA	TRBD1	TRBJ1-2	CAISEPGQGNGYTF	TGTGCCATCAGTGAGCCGGGACAGGGGAATGGCTACACCTTC
TRBV5-1	NA	NA	TRBJ2-3	CASSLDGVTWTDTQYF	TGCGCCAGCAGCTTAGACGGGGTGACTTGGACAGATACGCAGTATTTT
TRBV7-2	NA	NA	TRBJ1-3	CASSTGSGNTIYF	TGTGCCAGCAGCACAGGGTCTGGAAACACCATATATTTT
TRBV2	NA	NA	TRBJ2-7	CASSEGRTENSYEQYF	TGTGCCAGCAGTGAAGGAAGGACAGAAAACTCCTACGAGCAGTACTTC
TRBV18	NA	TRBD1	TRBJ1-6	CASSPTGGDSPLHF	TGTGCCAGCTCACCGACAGGGGGGGATTCACCCCTCCACTTT
TRBV7-9	few	NA	TRBJ2-7	CASSPGFAYEQYF	TGTGCCAGCAGCCCAGGGTTCGCGTACGAGCAGTACTTC
TRBV6-1	NA	NA	TRBJ2-7	CACTYGILYEQYF	TGTGCCTGTACCTACGGCATTCTCTACGAGCAGTACTTC
TRBV11-3	NA	NA	TRBJ2-1	CASSTGRTANEQFF	TGTGCCAGCAGCACAGGAAGGACAGCGAATGAGCAGTTCTTC
TRBV4-1	NA	TRBD1	TRBJ1-1	CASSQTGTGGWRAFF	TGCGCCAGCAGCCAAACCGGGACAGGGGGCTGGCGAGCTTTCTTT
TRBV18	few	NA	TRBJ2-5	CASSPLGGETQYF	TGTGCCAGCTCACCGCTAGGAGGGGAGACCCAGTACTTC
TRBV11-3	NA	NA	TRBJ2-7	CASSPDRFAYEQYF	TGTGCCAGCAGCCCAGACAGGTTCGCCTACGAGCAGTACTTC
TRBV5-4	NA	NA	TRBJ2-3	CASRGGLTDTQYF	TGTGCCAGCAGGGGGGGCCTCACAGATACGCAGTATTTT
TRBV30	NA	NA	TRBJ1-3	CAWSYKSGNTIYF	TGTGCCTGGAGTTATAAGTCTGGAAACACCATATATTTT
TRBV10-3	NA	TRBD1	TRBJ2-3	CAISEPGDRGTDTQYF	TGTGCCATCAGTGAGCCGGGGGACAGGGGCACAGATACGCAGTATTTT
TRBV19	NA	NA	TRBJ1-4	CASSRSATNEKLFF	TGTGCCAGTAGTAGGTCTGCGACTAATGAAAAACTGTTTTTT
TRBV5-1	NA	TRBD1	TRBJ1-6	CASSPGQGGSPFHF	TGCGCCAGCAGCCCGGGACAGGGAGGTTCACCCTTCCACTTT
TRBV11-2	once	TRBD1	TRBJ1-6	CASSLGTGVGAPLHF	TGTGCCAGCAGCTTAGGAACAGGGGTTGGAGCACCCCTCCACTTT
TRBV5-4	NA	TRBD1	TRBJ1-5	CASSLQGSNQPQHF	TGTGCCAGCAGCTTACAGGGGAGTAATCAGCCCCAGCATTTT
TRBV5-1	once	NA	TRBJ2-1	CASSWTVRGSYNEQFF	TGCGCCAGCAGCTGGACAGTACGTGGCTCCTACAATGAGCAGTTCTTC
TRBV11-2	NA	NA	TRBJ2-7	CASSQDYRYEQYF	TGTGCCAGCAGCCAAGACTACAGGTACGAGCAGTACTTC
TRBV7-2	NA	NA	TRBJ1-2	CASSFSMGAYGYTF	TGTGCCAGCAGCTTTAGTATGGGCGCCTATGGCTACACCTTC